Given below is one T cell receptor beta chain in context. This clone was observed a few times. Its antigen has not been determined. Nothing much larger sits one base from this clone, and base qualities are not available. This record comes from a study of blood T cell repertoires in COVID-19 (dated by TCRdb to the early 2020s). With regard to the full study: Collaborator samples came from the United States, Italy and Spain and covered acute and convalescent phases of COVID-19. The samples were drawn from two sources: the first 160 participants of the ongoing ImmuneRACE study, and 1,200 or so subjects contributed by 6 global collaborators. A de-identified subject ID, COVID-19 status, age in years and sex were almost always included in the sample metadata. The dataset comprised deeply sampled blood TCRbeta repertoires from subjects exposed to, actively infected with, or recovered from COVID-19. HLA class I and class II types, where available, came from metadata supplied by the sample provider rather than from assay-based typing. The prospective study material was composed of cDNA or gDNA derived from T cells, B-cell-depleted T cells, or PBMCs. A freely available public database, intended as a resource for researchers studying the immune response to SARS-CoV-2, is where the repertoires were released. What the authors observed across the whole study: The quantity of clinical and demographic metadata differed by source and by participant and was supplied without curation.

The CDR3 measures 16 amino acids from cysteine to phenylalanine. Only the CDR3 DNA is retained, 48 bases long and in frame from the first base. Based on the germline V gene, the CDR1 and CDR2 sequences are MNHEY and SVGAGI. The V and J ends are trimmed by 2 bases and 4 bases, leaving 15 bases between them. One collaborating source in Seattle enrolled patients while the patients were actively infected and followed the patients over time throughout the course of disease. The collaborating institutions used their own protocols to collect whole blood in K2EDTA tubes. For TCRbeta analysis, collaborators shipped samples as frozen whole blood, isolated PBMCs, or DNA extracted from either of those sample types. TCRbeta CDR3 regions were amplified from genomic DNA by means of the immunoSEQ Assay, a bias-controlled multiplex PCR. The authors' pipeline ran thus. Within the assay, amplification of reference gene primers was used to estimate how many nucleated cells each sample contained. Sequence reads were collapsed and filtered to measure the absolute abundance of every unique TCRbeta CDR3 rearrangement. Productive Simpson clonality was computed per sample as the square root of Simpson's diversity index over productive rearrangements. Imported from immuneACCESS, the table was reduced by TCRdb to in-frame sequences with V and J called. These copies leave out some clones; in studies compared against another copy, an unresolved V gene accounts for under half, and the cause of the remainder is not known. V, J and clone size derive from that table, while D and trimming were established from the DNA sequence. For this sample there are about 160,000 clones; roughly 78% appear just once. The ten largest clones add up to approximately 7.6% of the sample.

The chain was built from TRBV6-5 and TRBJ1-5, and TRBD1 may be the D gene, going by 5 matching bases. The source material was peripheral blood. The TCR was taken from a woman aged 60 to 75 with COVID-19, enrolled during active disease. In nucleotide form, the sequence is TGTGCCAGCAGTTACGAAGGAGGTCGGGGGAATCAGCCCCAGCATTTT. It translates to CASSYEGGRGNQPQHF.